This T cell receptor (beta chain) was captured in a study of regulatory T cells in long-lasting Graves disease. Study details: Persistent Graves' disease meant over 5 years of antithyroid drugs with positive TSH receptor antibodies.

Study-wide points: Few sampled subjects may have lowered accuracy. Repertoires from persistent disease leaned toward TRBV28, TRBJ1-2 and TRBJ2-5.

Time point specified: persistent/refractory GD, antithyroid drugs over 5 years with positive TRAb. From PBMCs, RNA was extracted and then used to make the TCR library. CDR3 length equals 13 residues. The V and J ends lost 1 base and 10 bases respectively, with 11 bases between them. Looked up from germline, CDR1 is SGHAT and CDR2 is FQNNGV. About this clonotype: Its specificity is unknown.

In building TCR beta libraries, iRepertoire HTBI primers were used together with Arm-PCR of CDR3 regions. TCRdb called the multiplex PCR reads again in MiXCR, with one record for every CDR3 protein. In the table there are roughly 400,000 distinct CDR3 sequences, approximately 22% of which are singletons. The sample here was peripheral blood mononuclear cells (PBMCs), taken when the disease was refractory, from a patient treated with antithyroid drugs. The receptor's source is a female donor with Graves disease. The J gene is TRBJ2-1, the V gene TRBV11-2, with a tentative D call TRBD2 (5 bases). CDR3 in amino acids: CASSLAGLWEQFF. The CDR3 nucleotides read TGTGCCAGCAGCTTAGCCGGACTTTGGGAGCAGTTCTTC.